This T cell receptor (beta chain) was documented in a study of identical twins. Whole-study findings and limits: Zero-insertion analyses were open to partial confounding by invariant MAIT and iNKT cells. Insertions were fewer in abundant cord blood beta clonotypes, whereas memory repertoires showed none of this pattern.

This clonotype was seen only a few times. Its matching antigen is unknown. MiXCR was run by TCRdb on the 5' RACE reads, yielding one entry per CDR3 protein. The sample shows 400,000 to 600,000 distinct CDR3 sequences, around 22% of them seen only once. The germline V and J ends were trimmed by 10 bases and 2 bases, with 15 bases remaining between them. The CDR3 is 15 residues long. These data also featured in a second study, about yellow fever vaccine responses in identical twins.

This clonotype originated in a young woman in good health. Sequencing input: CD4+ T cells sorted from blood. The genes are TRBV12-3 or TRBV12-4 and TRBJ2-6; D is possibly TRBD2 (6 bases). The CDR3 nucleotides read TGTGCCATCGGAACAAGGAGGGCTGGGGCCAACGTCCTGACTTTC. Encoded protein: CAIGTRRAGANVLTF.